The T cell receptor beta chain under discussion was sequenced for a study of shared clonotypes between healthy human individuals. Germline V gene lookup returns CDR1 MNHNS and CDR2 SASEGT. The CDR3 spans 14 residues. V was trimmed by 8 bases and J by 8 bases, leaving 18 bases between them. Measured with immunoSEQ multiplex PCR; TCRdb has only the in-frame clones, and not every one. The sample contains 300,000 or so clones, around two thirds of which appear only once. The V and J genes are TRBV6-1 and TRBJ1-4; D not certain. The sequenced material came from memory CD4+ T cells sorted from blood. Regarding subset: CD45RA-negative fraction. This receptor was taken from a man between 25 and 39 years old in good health. The CDR3 nucleotides are TGTGCCAGCTCACTAGGTGTCGGTTGGGAAAAACTGTTTTTT. Translation: CASSLGVGWEKLFF.